The next 13 T cell receptor beta chains were all read from a single sample in a study of read filtering for tumor transcriptome and immune sequencing. This library used around 400 ng RNA and molecular barcoded adaptors spanning alpha/delta and beta/gamma chains. TCRdb itself ran the reads through MiXCR, one entry per CDR3 protein. The sample carries fewer than 45,000 distinct CDR3 sequences, roughly 12% recorded once. Source material: a population of CD138-negative cells sorted from bone marrow. All receptors come from a donor aged 40 or older with multiple myeloma.

At least ten counts were recorded for this clonotype. This chain joins TRBV5-1 and TRBJ2-7, with D perhaps TRBD2 (5 bases). This CDR3 has 14 amino acids. Germline CDR1 reads SGHRS; CDR2 reads YFSETQ. Trimming took off 0 bases at V and 4 bases at J, with 11 bases between the two ends. CDR3 sequence: CASSLGLEGYEQYF. CDR3 nucleotide sequence: TGCGCCAGCAGCTTGGGGTTAGAGGGTTACGAGCAGTACTTC.

Worth noting for this clonotype: Since a much larger clone is just one base distant, this may be a read error. The chain couples TRBV7-3 to TRBJ2-3; D is perhaps TRBD1 or TRBD2 (5 bases each). The germline CDR1 and CDR2 sequences are SGHTA and FQGTGA. This CDR3 region has 14 residues. V lost 8 bases, J lost 1 base, and 13 bases lay in between. The chain's CDR3 is CASGSGAGTDTQYF. Written as DNA, the CDR3 is TGTGCCAGCGGCTCCGGGGCGGGCACAGATACGCAGTATTTT.

This clonotype is hyperexpanded (1% or more). The gene calls are TRBV5-1 and TRBJ1-1; TRBD1 matches at 11 bases. Germline values: CDR1 SGHRS, CDR2 YFSETQ. The CDR3 contains 16 residues. The V segment lost 3 bases and the J segment 3 bases; nucleotides outside the gene matches: 7. The CDR3 reads CASSWGDRGVDTEAFF. The CDR3 DNA sequence: TGCGCCAGCAGCTGGGGGGACAGGGGGGTTGACACTGAAGCTTTCTTT.

This clonotype was detected ten times or more. The V and J genes are TRBV29-1 and TRBJ1-2, with no clear D. The CDR3 is made up of 8 amino acids. Germline CDR1 reads SQVTM; CDR2 reads ANQGSEA. V lost 4 bases and J lost 7, with 1 base in between. The CDR3 is CSVAGYTF. In nucleotides, the CDR3 is TGCAGCGTTGCTGGCTACACCTTC.

This clonotype appeared a few times. A much more abundant neighbour one base away suggests this may be a read error. This chain joins TRBV5-1 and TRBJ2-1; D perhaps matches TRBD2 (6 bases). The length of the CDR3 is 15 residues. Germline V CDR1 and CDR2: SGHRS, YFSETQ. CDR3 amino acids: CASGLAAGHYNEQFF. The CDR3 nucleotides are TGCGCCAGCGGCTTGGCGGCGGGGCACTACAATGAGCAGTTCTTC.

This clonotype turned up a few times. This chain joins TRBV11-3 and TRBJ2-5; D is undetermined. Trimming shortened V by 1 base and J by 7 bases, and 7 bases separated the two germline ends. The germline CDR1 and CDR2 sequences are SGHNT and YENEEA. This CDR3 comprises 12 residues. The CDR3, as DNA: TGTGCCAGCAGCTTAGGTCTCTGGACCCAGTACTTC. It encodes CASSLGLWTQYF. The full variable domain, with the rest looked up from reference TRBV11-3 and TRBJ2-5, is EAGVVQSPRYKIIEKKQPVAFWCNPISGHNTLYWYLQNLGQGPELLIRYENEEAVDDSQLPKDRFSAERLKGVDSTLKIQPAELGDSAVYLCASSLGLWTQYFGPGTRLLVL.

This clonotype was seen many times. The V gene is TRBV18, the J gene TRBJ1-1; a possible D gene is TRBD1 (5 bases). CDR3 length: 14 residues. Trimming left V 5 bases short and J 3 bases short, with 13 bases between. Germline loops: CDR1 KGHSH, CDR2 LQKENI. The CDR3 loop is CASSIQGLDTEAFF. Here the CDR3 DNA reads TGTGCCAGCTCAATCCAGGGCTTGGACACTGAAGCTTTCTTT.

This clonotype has at least ten counts. V is TRBV28 and J is TRBJ2-7; D unclear. Germline assignment: CDR1 MDHEN and CDR2 SYDVKM. V dropped 5 bases and J dropped 5 bases, with 10 bases sitting between them. CDR3 size: 12 residues. DNA of the CDR3: TGTGCCAGCAGTCCCTCCCTCCACGAGCAGTACTTC. It is translated as CASSPSLHEQYF.

This clonotype was recorded many times. The chain has TRBV11-2 and TRBJ2-3, with 7 bases aligning to TRBD2. From germline, CDR1 is SGHAT and CDR2 FQNNGV. This CDR3 spans 14 amino acids. The J segment lost 6 bases and the V segment lost 5 bases, leaving 8 bases of the junction unmatched. The CDR3 nucleotides read TGTGCCAGCAGCCCTGGGGGGGGTTTGGATACGCAGTATTTT. It codes for CASSPGGGLDTQYF.

This clonotype was counted many times. The genes are TRBV13 and TRBJ2-1; D not resolved. Trimming cost V 4 bases and J 8 bases, with 12 bases left between them. CDR3 size: 13 residues. CDR1 and CDR2 (germline): PRHDT, FYEKMQ (reference sequence). As DNA, the CDR3 is TGTGCCAGCAGCTCGCCCTTAAGATATGAGCAGTTCTTC. It codes for CASSSPLRYEQFF.

As concerns this clonotype: This likely traces to a read error, being one base from a far larger clone. The chain joins TRBV7-8 to TRBJ2-1; D is perhaps TRBD2 (5 bases). CDR3 length equals 15 residues. The V gene's germline CDR1 is SGHVS and CDR2 FQNEAQ. V was trimmed by 3 bases and J by 5 bases, leaving 14 bases between them. DNA of the CDR3: TGTGCCAGCAGCTTCATATCGGGGAGAAACAATGAGCAGTTCTTC. It specifies CASSFISGRNNEQFF.

The table lists this clonotype with a count of one. A clone one base away is much larger, so this may be a read error. V gene TRBV4-1 combines with J gene TRBJ2-3; no reliable D call. CDR3 size: 16 residues. The V gene lost 4 bases and the J gene lost 0 bases, with 14 bases spanning the gap. Germline V gene data show CDR1 as MGHRA and CDR2 as YSYEKL. This CDR3 reads CASSLRAAGSTDTQYF. DNA for the CDR3: TGCGCCAGCAGCCTACGGGCAGCCGGCAGCACAGATACGCAGTATTTT.

There are a few counts of this clonotype. This may arise from a read error, as a much more abundant clone is one base away. This chain connects TRBV28 to TRBJ2-1; D unclear. The germline gives CDR1 MDHEN, CDR2 SYDVKM. CDR3 length: 13 amino acids. The ends were cut back, 5 bases at V and 12 bases at J, with 17 bases in the middle. The CDR3 DNA reads TGTGCCAGCAGTCCTAAGGTTACCCGCGTGCAGTTCTTC. Translation gives CASSPKVTRVQFF. Looking up the rest from reference TRBV28 and TRBJ2-1 gives the full variable domain: DVKVTQSSRYLVKRTGEKVFLECVQDMDHENMFWYRQDPGLGLRLIYFSYDVKMKEKGDIPEGYSVSREKKERFSLILESASTNQTSMYLCASSPKVTRVQFFGPGTRLTVL.